These T cell receptor beta chains were read from a single sample in a study of blood T cell repertoires in COVID-19. The data were produced by immunoSEQ multiplex PCR, yet TCRdb's version contains in-frame clones alone and is incomplete. Among 150,000 to 200,000 clones listed, around nine tenths were seen once. The sample consisted of peripheral blood. Receptors originate from a man younger than 35 with active or convalescent COVID-19. Both conserved end residues are part of each CDR3.

length: 13
V: TRBV2
CDR3: CASSDRVRTEAFF

length: 18
V: TRBV3-1/TRBV3-2
CDR3: CASSQDRASGGRHNEQFF

length: 14
V: TRBV24-1
CDR3: CATSESGTGYEQYF

length: 14
V: TRBV7-9
CDR3: CASSLDRTNEKLFF

length: 15
V: TRBV18
CDR3: CASSPGQGGNTEAFF

length: 14
V: TRBV11-3
CDR3: CASSYTGGAGELFF

length: 14
V: TRBV30
CDR3: CAWSPGQGDSPLHF

length: 15
V: TRBV15
CDR3: CATSERLAQNEKLFF

length: 15
V: TRBV2
CDR3: CATGGQGYRNEKLFF

length: 15
V: TRBV7-2
CDR3: CASSSTDRPGNTIYF

length: 13
V: TRBV28
CDR3: CASRDLLNTEAFF

length: 15
V: TRBV15
CDR3: CATESGGGYTDTQYF

length: 12
V: TRBV3-1/TRBV3-2
CDR3: CASSQTGNTIYF

length: 12
V: TRBV2
CDR3: CASSEQSYEQYF

length: 12
V: TRBV12-3/TRBV12-4
CDR3: CASSFLPHGYTF

length: 14
V: TRBV7-3
CDR3: CASSPDRFSYEQYF

length: 14
V: TRBV24-1
CDR3: CATSDSGTGYGYTF

length: 14
V: TRBV7-8
CDR3: CASSPPPGGREAFF

length: 15
V: TRBV27
CDR3: CASNPRGGWDYGYTF

length: 14
V: TRBV5-4
CDR3: CASSREHGQGAYTF

length: 14
V: TRBV24-1
CDR3: CATRGQGLSSEQFF

length: 12
V: TRBV7-9
CDR3: CASNPSGNEQFF

length: 15
V: TRBV7-2
CDR3: CASSPQTGVNQPQHF